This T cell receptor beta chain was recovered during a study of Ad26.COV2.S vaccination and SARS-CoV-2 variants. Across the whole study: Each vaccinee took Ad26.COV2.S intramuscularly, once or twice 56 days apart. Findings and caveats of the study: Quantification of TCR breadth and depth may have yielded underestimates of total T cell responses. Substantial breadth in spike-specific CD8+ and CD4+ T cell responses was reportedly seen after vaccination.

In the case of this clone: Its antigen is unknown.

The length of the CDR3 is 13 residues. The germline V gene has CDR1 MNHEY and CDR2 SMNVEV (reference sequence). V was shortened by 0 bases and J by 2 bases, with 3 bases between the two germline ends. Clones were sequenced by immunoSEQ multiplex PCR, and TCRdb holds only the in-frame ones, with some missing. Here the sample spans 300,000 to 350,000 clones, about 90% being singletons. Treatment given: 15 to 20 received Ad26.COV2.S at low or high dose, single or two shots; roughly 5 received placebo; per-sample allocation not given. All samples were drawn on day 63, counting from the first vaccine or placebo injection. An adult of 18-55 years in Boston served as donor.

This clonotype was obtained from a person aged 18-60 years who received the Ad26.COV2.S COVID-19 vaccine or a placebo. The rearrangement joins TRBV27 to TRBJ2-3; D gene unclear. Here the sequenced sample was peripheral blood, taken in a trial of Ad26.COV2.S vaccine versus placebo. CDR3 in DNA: TGTGCCAGCAGTTTATCGTACACAGATACGCAGTATTTT. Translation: CASSLSYTDTQYF.